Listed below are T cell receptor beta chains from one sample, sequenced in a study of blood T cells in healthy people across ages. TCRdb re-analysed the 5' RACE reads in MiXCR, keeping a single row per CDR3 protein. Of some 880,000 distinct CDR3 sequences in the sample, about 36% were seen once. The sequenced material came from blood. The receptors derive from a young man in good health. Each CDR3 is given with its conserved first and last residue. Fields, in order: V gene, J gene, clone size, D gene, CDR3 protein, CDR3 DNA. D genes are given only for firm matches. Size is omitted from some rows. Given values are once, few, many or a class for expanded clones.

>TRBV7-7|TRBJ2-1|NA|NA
CASSSQAYNEQFF
TGTGCCAGCAGCTCCCAGGCCTACAATGAGCAGTTCTTC
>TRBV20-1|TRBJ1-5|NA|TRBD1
CSARPGQGKQPQHF
TGCAGTGCTAGACCGGGACAGGGCAAGCAGCCCCAGCATTTT
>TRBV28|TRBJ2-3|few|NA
CASSLTGLVTDTQYF
TGTGCCAGCAGTTTAACGGGTTTGGTCACAGATACGCAGTATTTT
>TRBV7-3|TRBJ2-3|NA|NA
CASSGFGDTDTQYF
TGTGCCAGCAGCGGATTCGGGGACACAGATACGCAGTATTTT
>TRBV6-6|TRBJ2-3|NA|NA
CASSLAHDLLSTDTQYF
TGTGCCAGCAGCTTGGCCCACGACCTCCTTAGCACAGATACGCAGTATTTT
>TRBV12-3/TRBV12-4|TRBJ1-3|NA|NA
CASTTGNTIYF
TGTGCCAGCACCACCGGAAACACCATATATTTT
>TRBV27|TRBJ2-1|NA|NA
CATLRAAGGSYNEQFF
TGTGCCACCCTAAGGGCAGCTGGTGGTTCCTACAATGAGCAGTTCTTC
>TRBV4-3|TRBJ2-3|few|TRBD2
CASSQDGAGGSTDTQYF
TGCGCCAGCAGCCAAGATGGGGCGGGGGGCAGCACAGATACGCAGTATTTT
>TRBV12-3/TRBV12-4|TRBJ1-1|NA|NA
CASSRNIGSEAFF
TGTGCCAGCAGCCGGAACATAGGGTCTGAAGCTTTCTTT
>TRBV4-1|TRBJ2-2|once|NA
CVSSQVGAGELFF
TGCGTCAGCAGCCAAGTTGGGGCCGGGGAGCTGTTTTTT
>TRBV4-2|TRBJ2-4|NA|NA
CASSQGEITELAKNIQYF
TGTGCCAGCAGCCAAGGCGAAATAACCGAGCTAGCCAAAAACATTCAGTACTTC
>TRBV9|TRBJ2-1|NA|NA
CASSGHAVSYNEQFF
TGTGCCAGCAGCGGGCACGCGGTCTCCTACAATGAGCAGTTCTTC
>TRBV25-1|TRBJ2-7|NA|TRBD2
CASSLGLAVGEQYF
TGTGCCAGCAGTCTCGGACTAGCGGTCGGTGAGCAGTACTTC
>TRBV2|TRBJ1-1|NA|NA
CASPGANTEAFF
TGTGCCAGCCCGGGGGCGAACACTGAAGCTTTCTTT
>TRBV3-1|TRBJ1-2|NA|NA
CASSQDPSNYGYTF
TGTGCCAGCAGCCAAGACCCATCCAACTATGGCTACACCTTC
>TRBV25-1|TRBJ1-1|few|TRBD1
CASTTWNHRGPEAFF
TGTGCCAGCACCACCTGGAATCACAGGGGACCTGAAGCTTTCTTT
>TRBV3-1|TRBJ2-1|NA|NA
CASSQDISAGSGDEQFF
TGTGCCAGCAGCCAAGATATCAGTGCAGGCAGTGGCGATGAGCAGTTCTTC
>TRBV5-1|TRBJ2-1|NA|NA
CASRRDSWNEQFF
TGCGCCAGCAGGCGGGACTCGTGGAATGAGCAGTTCTTC
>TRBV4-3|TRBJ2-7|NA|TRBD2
CASSQRLADNDEQYF
TGCGCCAGCAGTCAACGACTAGCGGATAATGACGAGCAGTACTTC
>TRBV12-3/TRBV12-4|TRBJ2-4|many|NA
CASSVGPTNIQYF
TGTGCCAGCAGCGTGGGCCCTACGAACATTCAGTACTTC
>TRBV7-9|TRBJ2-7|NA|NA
CASSSQGWEQYF
TGTGCCAGCAGCTCACAGGGTTGGGAGCAGTACTTC
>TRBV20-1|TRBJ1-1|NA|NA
CSARPSMNTEAFF
TGCAGTGCTAGACCGTCTATGAACACTGAAGCTTTCTTT
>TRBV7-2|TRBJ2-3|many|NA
CASSFQETDTQYF
TGTGCCAGCAGCTTTCAGGAAACAGATACGCAGTATTTT
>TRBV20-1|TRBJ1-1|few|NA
CSALGGEDRNTEAFF
TGCAGTGCCCTTGGGGGGGAGGATCGGAACACTGAAGCTTTCTTT